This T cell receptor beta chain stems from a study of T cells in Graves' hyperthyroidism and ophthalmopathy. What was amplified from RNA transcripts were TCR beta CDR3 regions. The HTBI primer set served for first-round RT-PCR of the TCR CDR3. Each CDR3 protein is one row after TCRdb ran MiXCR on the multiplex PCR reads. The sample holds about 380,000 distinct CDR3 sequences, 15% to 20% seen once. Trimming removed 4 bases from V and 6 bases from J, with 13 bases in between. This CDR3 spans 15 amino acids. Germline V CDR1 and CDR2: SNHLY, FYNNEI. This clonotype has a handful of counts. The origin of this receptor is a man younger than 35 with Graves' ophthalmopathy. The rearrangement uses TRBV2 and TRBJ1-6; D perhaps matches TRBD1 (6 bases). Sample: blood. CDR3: CASSADRSGNSPLHF. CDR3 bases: TGTGCCAGCAGTGCAGACAGGTCCGGTAATTCACCCCTCCACTTT. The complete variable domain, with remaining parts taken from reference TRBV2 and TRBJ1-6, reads EPEVTQTPSHQVTQMGQEVILRCVPISNHLYFYWYRQILGQKVEFLVSFYNNEISEKSEIFDDQFSVERPDGSNFTLKIRSTKLEDSAMYFCASSADRSGNSPLHFGNGTRLTVT.